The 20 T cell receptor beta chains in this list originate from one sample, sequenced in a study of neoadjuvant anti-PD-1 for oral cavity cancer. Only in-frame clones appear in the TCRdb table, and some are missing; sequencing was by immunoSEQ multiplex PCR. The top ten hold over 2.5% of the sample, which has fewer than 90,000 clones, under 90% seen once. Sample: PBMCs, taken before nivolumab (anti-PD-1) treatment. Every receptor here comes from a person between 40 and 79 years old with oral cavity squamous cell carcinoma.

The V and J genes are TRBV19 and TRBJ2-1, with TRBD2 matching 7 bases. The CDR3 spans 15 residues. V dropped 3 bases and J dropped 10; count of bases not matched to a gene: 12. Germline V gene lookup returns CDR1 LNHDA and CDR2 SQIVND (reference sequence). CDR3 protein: CASSMIDAGVREQFF. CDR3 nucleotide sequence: TGTGCCAGTAGTATGATCGATGCGGGAGTGCGCGAGCAGTTCTTC.

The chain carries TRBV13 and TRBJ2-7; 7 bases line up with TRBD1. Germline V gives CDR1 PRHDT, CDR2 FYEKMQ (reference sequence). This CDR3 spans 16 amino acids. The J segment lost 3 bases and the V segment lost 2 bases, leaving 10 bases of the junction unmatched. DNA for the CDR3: TGTGCCAGCAGCTTACCCATGAGGGGGCAGGGCTACGAGCAGTACTTC. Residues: CASSLPMRGQGYEQYF.

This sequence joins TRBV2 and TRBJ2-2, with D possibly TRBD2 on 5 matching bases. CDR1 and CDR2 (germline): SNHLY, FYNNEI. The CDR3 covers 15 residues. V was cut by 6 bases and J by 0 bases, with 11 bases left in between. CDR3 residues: CASRSGQANTGELFF. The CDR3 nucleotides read TGTGCCAGCAGGAGCGGCCAAGCGAACACCGGGGAGCTGTTTTTT.

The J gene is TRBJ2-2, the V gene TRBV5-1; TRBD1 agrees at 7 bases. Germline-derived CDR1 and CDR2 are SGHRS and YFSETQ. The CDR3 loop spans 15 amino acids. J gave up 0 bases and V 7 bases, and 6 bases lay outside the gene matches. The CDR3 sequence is CASRQGATNTGELFF. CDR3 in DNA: TGCGCCAGCCGACAGGGAGCTACGAACACCGGGGAGCTGTTTTTT.

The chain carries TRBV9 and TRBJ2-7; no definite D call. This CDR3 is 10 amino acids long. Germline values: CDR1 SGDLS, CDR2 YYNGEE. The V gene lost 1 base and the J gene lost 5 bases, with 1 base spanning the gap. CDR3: CASSVNEQYF. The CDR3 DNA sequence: TGTGCCAGCAGCGTAAACGAGCAGTACTTC. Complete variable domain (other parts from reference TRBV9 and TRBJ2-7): DSGVTQTPKHLITATGQRVTLRCSPRSGDLSVYWYQQSLDQGLQFLIQYYNGEERAKGNILERFSAQQFPDLHSELNLSSLELGDSALYFCASSVNEQYFGPGTRLTVT.

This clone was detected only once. The CDR3 sequence is CAWETGRGQPQHF. The CDR3 DNA sequence: TGTGCCTGGGAAACAGGGAGGGGTCAGCCCCAGCATTTT. The rearrangement links TRBV30 to TRBJ1-5, with D tentatively TRBD1 (6 bases). V lost 5 bases and J 6 bases, leaving 14 bases between the germline ends. Per germline, CDR1 GTSNPN and CDR2 SVGIG (reference sequence). This CDR3 has 13 residues.

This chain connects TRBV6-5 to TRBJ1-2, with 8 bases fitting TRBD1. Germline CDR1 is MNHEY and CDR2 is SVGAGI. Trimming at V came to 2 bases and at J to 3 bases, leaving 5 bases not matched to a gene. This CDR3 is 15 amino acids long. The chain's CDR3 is CASSYRRQGYYGYTF. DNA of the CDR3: TGTGCCAGCAGTTACAGGCGACAGGGGTACTATGGCTACACCTTC.

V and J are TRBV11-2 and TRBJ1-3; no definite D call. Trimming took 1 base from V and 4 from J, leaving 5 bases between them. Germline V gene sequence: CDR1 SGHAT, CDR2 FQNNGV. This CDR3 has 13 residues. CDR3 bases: TGTGCCAGCAGCTTAGGAGGGGGAAACACCATATATTTT. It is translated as CASSLGGGNTIYF.

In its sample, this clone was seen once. The CDR3 bases are TGTGCCAGCAGCGTAGGTACAGAGCAGTTCTTC. This encodes CASSVGTEQFF. This chain links TRBV9 with TRBJ2-1, with D unresolved. This CDR3 has 11 residues. V was clipped by 0 bases and J by 10 bases, with 5 bases between them. Germline lookup yields CDR1 SGDLS and CDR2 YYNGEE.

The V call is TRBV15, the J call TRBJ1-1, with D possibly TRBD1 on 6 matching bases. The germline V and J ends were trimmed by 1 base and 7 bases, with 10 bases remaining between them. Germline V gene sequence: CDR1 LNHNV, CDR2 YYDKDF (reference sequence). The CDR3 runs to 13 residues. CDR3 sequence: CATSRGQDGEAFF. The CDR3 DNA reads TGTGCCACCAGCAGAGGACAGGACGGTGAAGCTTTCTTT.

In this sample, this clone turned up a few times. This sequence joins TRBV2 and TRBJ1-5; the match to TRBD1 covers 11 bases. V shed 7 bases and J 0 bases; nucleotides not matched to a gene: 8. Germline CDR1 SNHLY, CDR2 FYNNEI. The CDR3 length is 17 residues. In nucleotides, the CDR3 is TGTGCCAGCACCGGGACAGGGGGTTCCTATAGCAATCAGCCCCAGCATTTT. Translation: CASTGTGGSYSNQPQHF.

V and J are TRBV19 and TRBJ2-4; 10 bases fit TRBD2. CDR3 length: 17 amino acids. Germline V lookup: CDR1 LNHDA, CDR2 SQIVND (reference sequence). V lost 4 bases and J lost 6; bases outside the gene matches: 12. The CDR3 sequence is CASSREAGGPEGNIQYF. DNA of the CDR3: TGTGCCAGTAGTAGAGAAGCGGGAGGGCCTGAGGGAAACATTCAGTACTTC.

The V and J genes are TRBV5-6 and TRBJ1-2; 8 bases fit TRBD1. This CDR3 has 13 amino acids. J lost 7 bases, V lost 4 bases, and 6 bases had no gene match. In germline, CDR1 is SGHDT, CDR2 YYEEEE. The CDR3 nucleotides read TGTGCCAGCAGCGCAGGGGGCAATGCTGGCTACACCTTC. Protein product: CASSAGGNAGYTF.

The CDR3 DNA reads as TGTGCCAGCAGTGAGGACAGGGTAGGCGGAAACACCATATATTTT. It is translated as CASSEDRVGGNTIYF. The chain carries TRBV6-1 and TRBJ1-3; 8 bases map to TRBD1. The germline V gene has CDR1 MNHNS and CDR2 SASEGT. This CDR3 has 15 amino acids. The junction had 5 bases not matched to a gene; V was cut back by 3 bases and J by 4 bases.

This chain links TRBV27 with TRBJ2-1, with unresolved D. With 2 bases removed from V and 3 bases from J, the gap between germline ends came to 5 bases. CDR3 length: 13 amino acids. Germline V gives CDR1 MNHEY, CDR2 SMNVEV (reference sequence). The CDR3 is CASSLNFYNEQFF. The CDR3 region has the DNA TGTGCCAGCAGTTTAAATTTCTACAATGAGCAGTTCTTC.

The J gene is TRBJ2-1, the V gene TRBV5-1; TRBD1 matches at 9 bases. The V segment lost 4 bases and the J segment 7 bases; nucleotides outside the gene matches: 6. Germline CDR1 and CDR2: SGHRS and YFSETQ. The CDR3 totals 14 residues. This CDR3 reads CASSHGTGSNEQFF. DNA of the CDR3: TGCGCCAGCAGCCACGGGACAGGGAGTAATGAGCAGTTCTTC.

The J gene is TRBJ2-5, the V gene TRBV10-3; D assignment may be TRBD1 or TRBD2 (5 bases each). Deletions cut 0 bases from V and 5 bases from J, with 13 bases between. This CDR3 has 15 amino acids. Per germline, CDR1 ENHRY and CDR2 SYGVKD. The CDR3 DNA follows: TGTGCCATCAGTGAGTCTTCGGGATGGGGGGAGACCCAGTACTTC. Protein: CAISESSGWGETQYF.

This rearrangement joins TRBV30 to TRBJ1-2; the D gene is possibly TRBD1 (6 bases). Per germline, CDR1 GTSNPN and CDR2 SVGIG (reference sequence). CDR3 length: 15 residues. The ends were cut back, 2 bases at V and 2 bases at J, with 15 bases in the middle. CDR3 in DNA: TGTGCCTGGAGTCCCGGACAGCCTGGGAACTATGGCTACACCTTC. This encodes CAWSPGQPGNYGYTF.

DNA of the CDR3: TGTGCCAGCAGCACCGGACAGGTTTATGGCTACACCTTC. Translated, it gives CASSTGQVYGYTF. The J gene is TRBJ1-2, the V gene TRBV9; 7 bases are a match to TRBD1. Per germline, CDR1 SGDLS and CDR2 YYNGEE. V lost 4 bases, J lost 5 bases, and 5 bases stayed unmatched. The CDR3 extends over 13 amino acids.

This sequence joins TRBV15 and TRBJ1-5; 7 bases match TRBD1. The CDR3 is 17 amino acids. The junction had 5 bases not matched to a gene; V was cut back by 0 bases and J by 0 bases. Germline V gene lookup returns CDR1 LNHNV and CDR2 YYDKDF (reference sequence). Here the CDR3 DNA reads TGTGCCACCAGCAGAGATGTAGACAGGGCTAGCAATCAGCCCCAGCATTTT. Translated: CATSRDVDRASNQPQHF. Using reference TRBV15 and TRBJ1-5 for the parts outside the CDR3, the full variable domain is DAMVIQNPRYQVTQFGKPVTLSCSQTLNHNVMYWYQQKSSQAPKLLFHYYDKDFNNEADTPDNFQSRRPNTSFCFLDIRSPGLGDTAMYLCATSRDVDRASNQPQHFGDGTRLSIL.